This T cell receptor (beta chain) was recovered during a study of T cell clonality in common variable immunodeficiency (dated by TCRdb to 2013 to 2016). Study-wide findings and limitations: TCRbeta clonality was higher in CVID subjects than in healthy controls (t-test p = 0.018), and the increase was most characteristic of about a third of subjects. It was noted by the authors that sequencing of the repertoires of T cell subpopulations would be needed to clarify the cause of the increased clonality in CVID. Correlations between repertoire features and clinical complications were limited by patient heterogeneity within the CVID cohort. CVID TCRbeta sequences were reported to have fewer deletions and N-nucleotide insertions and to lack highly modified clones with 13 or more V deletions. Despite equal DNA input, controls averaged around 80,000 unique sequences per sample versus roughly 32,000 in CVID samples. CVID subjects shared fewer TCRbeta clones with each other than healthy controls did (p < 0.0001).

Standard criteria, namely reduction of serum IgG, IgA and/or IgM below the normal range together with specific antibody deficiency, were applied for the diagnosis of CVID. A total of 44 subjects (around 15 female and 30 or so male; age range about 9 to 65 years, mean age around 42) were included in the CVID group. Predominantly Caucasian heritage was noted among both the CVID patients and the healthy controls. Replacement immunoglobulin therapy had been administered to all CVID subjects for at least one year at the time of study participation. No CVID subject was ill or taking immunomodulatory or immunosuppressive medication when blood was collected. Heparinized peripheral whole blood samples of roughly 4.5 to 8 ml were collected from each donor. Genomic DNA from adults with common variable immune deficiency (CVID) and from healthy adult controls was used for sequencing of TCRbeta CDR3 repertoires. Diluted blood was density-centrifuged over Hypaque 1077 or Ficoll-Paque to isolate peripheral blood mononuclear cells. Unsorted mononuclear cells served as the source of genomic DNA, which was extracted either by Qiagen column purification or by a centrifugation-based method.

This clone was counted ten times or more. Which antigen it targets is not known. The sequence runs out 3 residues before the end of the CDR3; the remainder is reconstructed from the germline J gene. For sequencing input, CVID and control samples contributed equivalent amounts of genomic DNA. For every sample, a 60 bp segment covering the rearranged TCRbeta CDR3 region was amplified and then sequenced. TCRbeta amplification used the immunoSEQ assay, a bias-corrected multiplex PCR with high-throughput sequencing. The study's processing was this. Every unique nucleotide sequence was considered a clone and was annotated with V, D and J genes, copy number and frequency. Sequences were labeled productive if in frame, and non-productive if out of frame or containing stop codons. As previously described, clonality was computed from Shannon's entropy. The predicted amino acid sequences of productive clones were used to derive the mean CDR3 Kyte-Doolittle hydropathy. Hierarchical clustering of scaled V gene usage was performed with the R hclust function using Manhattan distance and complete linkage. To assess clone sharing by CDR3 amino acid sequence, 12 repertoires per group were resampled over 100 rounds. The repertoires were screened for approximately 63 published EBV-specific TCRbeta sequences and a few hundred published CMV-specific TCRbeta sequences. A couple of CVID samples that yielded fewer than 10,000 sequences were excluded from the analysis, so roughly 42 CVID repertoires were retained. The table was pulled from immuneACCESS by TCRdb, which kept in-frame rearrangements only. Such tables lose some clones; where checked, under half of the loss comes from unresolved V genes, and the rest has no known cause. Clone size and the V and J calls come from that table; the DNA yielded D and trimming. This sample shows approximately 35,000 clones, and none of them turns up only once. The ten largest make up about 6.1% of the sample.

At the junction V is shortened by 6 bases and J by 3 bases; bases outside the gene matches: 3. The CDR3 goes from the cysteine to the phenylalanine over 14 residues. Shown are 33 bases from within the CDR3, in frame from base 1. From a lookup of the germline V gene, CDR1 and CDR2 are ENHRY and SYGVKD. The specimen was peripheral blood mononuclear cells. The receptor chain draws on TRBV10-3 and TRBJ2-1; TRBD1 agrees with 9 junctional bases. The source is a human donor with common variable immunodeficiency. The CDR3 bases that were read are TGTGCCATCAGCCGGGACAGGGACTACAATGAG. Its coded protein is CAISRDRDYNE. The whole CDR3 is CAISRDRDYNEQFF.